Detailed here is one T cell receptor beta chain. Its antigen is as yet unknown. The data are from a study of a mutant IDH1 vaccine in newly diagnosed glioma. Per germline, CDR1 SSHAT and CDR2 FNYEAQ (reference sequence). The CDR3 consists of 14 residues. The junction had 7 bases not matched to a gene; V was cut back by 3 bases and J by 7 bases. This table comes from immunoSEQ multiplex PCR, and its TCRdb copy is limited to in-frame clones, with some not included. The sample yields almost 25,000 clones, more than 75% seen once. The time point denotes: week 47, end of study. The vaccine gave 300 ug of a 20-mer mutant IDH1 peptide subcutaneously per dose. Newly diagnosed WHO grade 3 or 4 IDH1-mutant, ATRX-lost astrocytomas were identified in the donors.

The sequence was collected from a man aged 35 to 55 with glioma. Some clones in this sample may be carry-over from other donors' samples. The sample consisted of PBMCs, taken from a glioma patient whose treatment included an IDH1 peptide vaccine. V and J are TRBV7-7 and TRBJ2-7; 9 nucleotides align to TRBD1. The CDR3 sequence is CASSFGTGPYEQYF. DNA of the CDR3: TGTGCCAGCAGCTTCGGGACAGGGCCATATGAGCAGTACTTC.